A selection of T cell receptor beta chains follows, all from one sample in a study of early T cells in non-severe SARS-CoV-2 infection. TCRdb reprocessed the 5' RACE reads via MiXCR and lists one record per CDR3 protein. The sample lists some 57,000 distinct CDR3 sequences, approximately 10% seen once, with about 1.5% in the top ten. The sample taken for sequencing was whole blood. The receptors originated from an adult who was a healthcare worker with PCR-confirmed SARS-CoV-2 infection or an uninfected control (not recorded which). Both conserved end residues are part of each CDR3. Fields, in order: V gene, clone size, J gene, D gene, CDR3 DNA, CDR3 protein. A D gene is named only where the DNA matches it firmly. Some rows mark clone size as missing; the rest say once, few, many or name a class of expanded clone.

TRBV11-2	few	TRBJ2-4	-	TGTGCCAGCAGCTTAGCCCAGGGCAGGAACATTCAGTACTTC	CASSLAQGRNIQYF
TRBV9	few	TRBJ2-1	-	TGTGCCAGCAGCGTAGACTCAGGGGATGAGCAGTTCTTC	CASSVDSGDEQFF
TRBV7-9	-	TRBJ2-3	TRBD2	TGTGCCAGCAGCGGTTATGCAGGTCGGACTAGCGGGGGCCCCACAGATACGCAGTATTTT	CASSGYAGRTSGGPTDTQYF
TRBV11-2	few	TRBJ2-5	TRBD1	TGTGCCAGCAGCGGGACAGGGACACGGCAAGAGACCCAGTACTTC	CASSGTGTRQETQYF
TRBV11-2	-	TRBJ1-2	-	TGTGCCAGCAGCTTGGACAGCCATGGCTACACCTTC	CASSLDSHGYTF
TRBV29-1	many	TRBJ1-2	TRBD1	TGCAGCGGAGAGACAGGGGCTTCGCGAGGCTACACCTTC	CSGETGASRGYTF
TRBV30	few	TRBJ2-7	TRBD1	TGTGCCTGGAGTGCCGGGACAGGGATCCCCTACGAGCAGTACTTC	CAWSAGTGIPYEQYF
TRBV28	many	TRBJ2-3	-	TGTGCCAGCACCGGCGGTATCACAGATACGCAGTATTTT	CASTGGITDTQYF
TRBV10-2	-	TRBJ2-5	TRBD2	TGCGCCAGCCGGAGAAGCGGGGGGGTAACCGAGACCCAGTACTTC	CASRRSGGVTETQYF
TRBV20-1	many	TRBJ1-1	-	TGCAGTGCTAGGGGGGATGTTAACCCCCTTTTTTTT	CSARGDVNPLFF
TRBV20-1	-	TRBJ2-3	-	TGCAGTGCTAGTTCGCCGAGAAGGAACACAGATACGCAGTATTTT	CSASSPRRNTDTQYF
TRBV20-1	many	TRBJ2-7	-	TGCAGTGCCCCCGGGGCCGGCAGGAGGAACTACGAGCAGTACTTC	CSAPGAGRRNYEQYF
TRBV5-1	many	TRBJ1-1	TRBD1	TGCGCCAGCAGCTTCCGACAGGGGGAAGCTTTCTTT	CASSFRQGEAFF
TRBV4-3	many	TRBJ1-2	-	TGCGCCAGCAGCGGGGGGAGAGGGTATGGCTACACCTTC	CASSGGRGYGYTF
TRBV20-1	-	TRBJ2-7	TRBD2	TGCAGTGCTAGCTCCCTAGCGGGGAGACTCTACGAGCAGTACTTC	CSASSLAGRLYEQYF
TRBV7-6	-	TRBJ2-3	TRBD2	TGTGCCAGCTCCGGGACTAACGCGGATACGCAGTATTTT	CASSGTNADTQYF
TRBV18	-	TRBJ1-5	-	TGTGCCAGCTCCCCGGATACCAATCAGCCCCAGCATTTT	CASSPDTNQPQHF
TRBV20-1	-	TRBJ1-1	-	TGCAGTGCTAGAGACGGTCCAAAAGTAGAAGCTTTCTTT	CSARDGPKVEAFF
TRBV6-2/TRBV6-3	few	TRBJ1-5	-	TGTGCCAGCAGCCTCGACAGGAGGGAAAGCAATCAGCCCCAGCATTTT	CASSLDRRESNQPQHF
TRBV7-9	once	TRBJ2-7	TRBD2	TGTGCCAGCAGCAGTGAGCGGGGAGGGTACGAGCAGTACTTC	CASSSERGGYEQYF
TRBV28	-	TRBJ2-3	TRBD2	TGTGCCAGCCGAGACAGACTAGCCCTCACAGATACGCAGTATTTT	CASRDRLALTDTQYF
TRBV27	many	TRBJ1-5	-	TGTGCCAGCAGTAGTATCAGCAATCAGCCCCAGCATTTT	CASSSISNQPQHF
TRBV10-3	many	TRBJ1-1	-	TGTGCCATCAGTGAAGGGGGGAACACTGAAGCTTTCTTT	CAISEGGNTEAFF
TRBV20-1	-	TRBJ1-2	-	TGCAGTGCTCGCCCAGGGAAAAAGGGAGGCTACACCTTC	CSARPGKKGGYTF
TRBV5-1	many	TRBJ1-1	TRBD1	TGCGCCAGCAGCATGACAGGGGTGAACACTGAAGCTTTCTTT	CASSMTGVNTEAFF
TRBV19	many	TRBJ1-5	TRBD1	TGTGCCAGTAGTCCGATCCGAGGGGGCGAAGGCAATCAGCCCCAGCATTTT	CASSPIRGGEGNQPQHF
TRBV7-2	few	TRBJ2-3	-	TGTGCCAGCAGCCCGGCGGGGGCCTACACAGATACGCAGTATTTT	CASSPAGAYTDTQYF
TRBV6-1	-	TRBJ2-5	-	TGTGCCAGCGGCCCACCACTAGGGACCCAGTACTTC	CASGPPLGTQYF
TRBV19	-	TRBJ1-5	-	TGTGCCAGTACAGGGTTCAGGAGCAATCAGCCCCAGCATTTT	CASTGFRSNQPQHF
TRBV7-2	-	TRBJ1-6	-	TGTGCCAGCCAAAAGGGACTTGGGAATAATTCACCCCTCCACTTT	CASQKGLGNNSPLHF
TRBV7-2	-	TRBJ1-6	-	TGTGCCAGCAGCTTATCGGTGGGGGGATCACCCCTCCACTTT	CASSLSVGGSPLHF
TRBV11-3	many	TRBJ1-1	TRBD1	TGTGCCAGCAGCCGACAGGGCTCGAACACTGAAGCTTTCTTT	CASSRQGSNTEAFF
TRBV10-3	many	TRBJ2-2	TRBD2	TGTGCCATCAGTGGAACTAGCGGAAACACCGGGGAGCTGTTTTTT	CAISGTSGNTGELFF
TRBV12-3/TRBV12-4	many	TRBJ1-4	-	TGTGCCAGCAGTCGGACCCGTAATGAAAAACTGTTTTTT	CASSRTRNEKLFF
TRBV12-3/TRBV12-4	many	TRBJ2-6	TRBD1	TGTGCCAGCACTTTGGTGCCGGGACAGGGGGCGTCCGGGGCCAACGTCCTGACTTTC	CASTLVPGQGASGANVLTF
TRBV18	few	TRBJ1-1	TRBD1	TGTGCCAGCTCAGTAGACAGGGGGATGAACACTGAAGCTTTCTTT	CASSVDRGMNTEAFF
TRBV4-3	few	TRBJ2-1	-	TGCGCCAGCAGCTCCATGGGGCCTGGGGACAATGAGCAGTTCTTC	CASSSMGPGDNEQFF
TRBV28	-	TRBJ1-6	-	TGTGCCAGCAGTATCATTCGCTCACCCCTCCACTTT	CASSIIRSPLHF
TRBV5-1	many	TRBJ1-2	-	TGCGCCAGCAGCTTGAGGAGTGGGCAGGATGGCTACACCTTC	CASSLRSGQDGYTF
TRBV5-1	-	TRBJ2-1	TRBD2	TGCGCCAGCAGCACAGCCCCCCGGGGGGGCTCTAACAATGAGCAGTTCTTC	CASSTAPRGGSNNEQFF
TRBV25-1	few	TRBJ1-6	-	TGTGCCAGCAGTGAATACGCGGCAGGTCCGGGGTCACCCCTCCACTTT	CASSEYAAGPGSPLHF
TRBV7-9	medium-sized	TRBJ1-1	TRBD1	TGTGCCAGCAGCCAAACGACAGGGATTATGAACACTGAAGCTTTCTTT	CASSQTTGIMNTEAFF
TRBV21-1	many	TRBJ1-2	-	TGTGCCAGCAGCCGGATACAGAGGAATGGCTACACCTTC	CASSRIQRNGYTF
TRBV5-6	few	TRBJ2-1	-	TGTGCCAGCAGCCCGACGGACAGATCCTACAATGAGCAGTTCTTC	CASSPTDRSYNEQFF
TRBV7-9	few	TRBJ2-7	TRBD1	TGTGCCAGCAGCTTCTACGCCGGACAGGGGGCCGAAGAGCAGTACTTC	CASSFYAGQGAEEQYF
TRBV6-6	many	TRBJ2-7	TRBD2	TGTGCCAGCAGTGATATTCCGGGAGGTGGGGAGCAGTACTTC	CASSDIPGGGEQYF
TRBV4-3	many	TRBJ2-2	-	TGCGCCAGCAGCCTAGTCCAGAACACCGGGGAGCTGTTTTTT	CASSLVQNTGELFF
TRBV28	few	TRBJ2-1	TRBD2	TGTGCCAGCAGTTTCCAGCGGGGGCTTCCCCCCTACAATGAGCAGTTCTTC	CASSFQRGLPPYNEQFF
TRBV6-5	many	TRBJ1-4	TRBD1	TGTGCCAGCAGACCTGGGACAGTCCATGAAAAACTGTTTTTT	CASRPGTVHEKLFF
TRBV20-1	-	TRBJ1-1	-	TGCAGTGCAACCAGAACGAACACTGAAGCTTTCTTT	CSATRTNTEAFF
TRBV10-3	-	TRBJ2-5	TRBD2	TGTGCCATCAGTCCTAGCGGGGGCCAAGAGACCCAGTACTTC	CAISPSGGQETQYF
TRBV12-3/TRBV12-4	few	TRBJ1-3	-	TGTGCCAGCAGCCCCACAGACTCTGGAAACACCATATATTTT	CASSPTDSGNTIYF
TRBV10-3	many	TRBJ1-2	-	TGTGCCATCAGCGGGACTCCCGGGGGAGCTAACTATGGCTACACCTTC	CAISGTPGGANYGYTF
TRBV9	many	TRBJ1-1	TRBD1	TGTGCCAGCAGCGCAACCGGGACAGGAAACACTGAAGCTTTCTTT	CASSATGTGNTEAFF
TRBV11-2	many	TRBJ2-1	-	TGTGCCAGCAGCTTAAAATCCTCCTACAATGAGCAGTTCTTC	CASSLKSSYNEQFF
TRBV12-3/TRBV12-4	many	TRBJ2-5	-	TGTGCCAGCAGCCTTGGGCCCACACAAGAGACCCAGTACTTC	CASSLGPTQETQYF
TRBV12-3/TRBV12-4	many	TRBJ2-1	TRBD2	TGTGCCAGTTCTCCCTTGGCGGGGGGGAAATCCTACAATGAGCAGTTCTTC	CASSPLAGGKSYNEQFF
TRBV4-3	many	TRBJ1-1	-	TGCGCCAGCAGCCCCTCCAGGGGCGGGATTGAAGCTTTCTTT	CASSPSRGGIEAFF
TRBV20-1	few	TRBJ2-1	-	TGCAGTGCTAGTCTCTCTGGGGGGATCCCTTACAATGAGCAGTTCTTC	CSASLSGGIPYNEQFF
TRBV11-2	-	TRBJ2-4	-	TGTGCCAGCAGCTTAAGTCCCGTCGTAGCCAAAAACATTCAGTACTTC	CASSLSPVVAKNIQYF